Below are 24 T cell receptor beta chains sequenced from a single sample in a study of immune cell composition in non-small cell lung cancer (dated by TCRdb to about 2017). The protocol used for the library was the immunoSEQ multiplex PCR assay. TCRdb provides this immuneACCESS table in a form limited to in-frame rearrangements. Some clones are lacking; in checked studies, under half of them reflect an unresolved V gene, and why the rest are absent is not known. Here the sample has fewer than 4,000 clones; 70% to 80% occur a single time. The ten largest clones represent around 21% of the sample. Specimen: lung tumor tissue. All receptors derive from a human donor with non-small cell lung cancer.

This clone was counted once. The chain links TRBV5-1 to TRBJ1-4, with D tentatively TRBD1 (6 bases). Germline CDR1 reads SGHRS; CDR2 reads YFSETQ. This CDR3 has 15 amino acids. Deletions cut 0 bases from V and 8 bases from J, with 14 bases between. The chain's CDR3 is CASSLARGPGEKLFF. The DNA of the CDR3 is TGCGCCAGCAGCTTGGCGCGGGGGCCAGGCGAAAAACTGTTTTTT.

The V and J genes are TRBV5-1 and TRBJ2-2, with D hard to call. The CDR3 runs to 15 residues. V dropped 0 bases and J dropped 5 bases, with 11 bases sitting between them. The germline CDR1 and CDR2 sequences are SGHRS and YFSETQ. In DNA, the CDR3 is TGCGCCAGCAGCTTGGTTCCGTTGGAGACCGGGGAGCTGTTTTTT. It codes for CASSLVPLETGELFF.

This chain uses TRBV27 with TRBJ2-5; 13 positions agree with TRBD2. Germline loops: CDR1 MNHEY, CDR2 SMNVEV (reference sequence). CDR3 size: 16 residues. Trimming cost V 5 bases and J 5 bases; bases outside gene matches: 8. The CDR3 DNA reads TGTGCCAGCAGTCCGGGACTAGCGGGACAGACGGAGACCCAGTACTTC. This sequence encodes CASSPGLAGQTETQYF.

The J gene is TRBJ2-7, the V gene TRBV4-3; TRBD1 matches at 11 bases. Germline trimming cut 2 bases from V and 5 bases from J; bases unmatched to any gene: 23. Germline CDR1 and CDR2: LGHNA and YSLEER. CDR3 length: 21 amino acids. CDR3 coding DNA: TGCGCCAGCAGCCAAATTTTAGGACAGGGGGCGCGAAGCAAGGGGTTCAACGAGCAGTACTTC. Protein product: CASSQILGQGARSKGFNEQYF.

The J gene is TRBJ1-2, the V gene TRBV2; 7 nucleotides align to TRBD1. The CDR3 contains 13 residues. Per germline, CDR1 SNHLY and CDR2 FYNNEI. J was trimmed by 8 bases and V by 11 bases; bases with no gene match: 14. CDR3 loop: CAGWDSAQGGYTF. The CDR3 nucleotides are TGTGCCGGTTGGGACAGCGCACAGGGGGGCTACACCTTC.

The V call is TRBV28, the J call TRBJ2-3, with a weak D call TRBD1 (7 bases). In germline, CDR1 is MDHEN, CDR2 SYDVKM. The CDR3 length is 18 residues. V dropped 3 bases and J dropped 2 bases, with 21 bases sitting between them. The CDR3 protein is CASSFRTGDGRNTDTQYF. CDR3 nucleotides: TGTGCCAGCAGTTTTCGTACAGGGGATGGGAGGAACACAGATACGCAGTATTTT.

The chain is built from TRBV28 and TRBJ2-5; TRBD1 aligns across 7 bases. Germline values: CDR1 MDHEN, CDR2 SYDVKM. The CDR3 totals 15 residues. Trimming cost V 3 bases and J 10 bases; bases outside gene matches: 14. The CDR3 DNA reads as TGTGCCAGCAGTTTTTCAAATACAGGGGACGGTGACCAGTACTTC. Encoded protein: CASSFSNTGDGDQYF.

This rearrangement joins TRBV25-1 to TRBJ2-3, with 10 bases identical to TRBD2. The CDR3 is made up of 14 amino acids. Germline V lookup: CDR1 MGHDK, CDR2 SYGVNS. The V gene end was trimmed by 10 bases and the J gene end by 3 bases; junction bases not matched to a gene: 7. DNA for the CDR3: TGTGCCACGAAGCGGGAGGGCCTGACAGATACGCAGTATTTT. Protein product: CATKREGLTDTQYF.

V is TRBV6-9 and J is TRBJ1-2; unclear D gene. This CDR3 has 9 amino acids. Germline loops: CDR1 MNHGY, CDR2 SVAAGI. Trimming took off 6 bases at V and 9 bases at J, with 5 bases between the two ends. CDR3 in amino acids: CASSLCYTF. CDR3 sequence (DNA): TGTGCCAGCAGCCTTTGCTACACCTTC.

This rearrangement joins TRBV18 to TRBJ1-5, with 7 nucleotides matching TRBD1. V lost 3 bases, J lost 0 bases, and 2 bases stayed unmatched. This CDR3 comprises 15 residues. The germline V gene has CDR1 KGHSH and CDR2 LQKENI. CDR3 loop: CASSPQGDSNQPQHF. The CDR3 DNA sequence: TGTGCCAGCTCACCCCAGGGGGATAGCAATCAGCCCCAGCATTTT. The full variable domain, with the rest looked up from reference TRBV18 and TRBJ1-5, is NAGVMQNPRHLVRRRGQEARLRCSPMKGHSHVYWYRQLPEEGLKFMVYLQKENIIDESGMPKERFSAEFPKEGPSILRIQQVVRGDSAAYFCASSPQGDSNQPQHFGDGTRLSIL.

The chain carries TRBV2 and TRBJ2-5, with 10 bases fitting TRBD2. Trimming took 5 bases from V and 5 from J; bases not matched to a gene: 8. The CDR3 consists of 15 residues. Per the germline V gene, CDR1 is SNHLY and CDR2 is FYNNEI. DNA of the CDR3: TGTGCCAGCAGTCCAATAGCGGGAGGTTCGGAGACCCAGTACTTC. It encodes CASSPIAGGSETQYF.

The V gene is TRBV28, the J gene TRBJ2-1; 15 positions match TRBD2. The CDR3 runs 15 residues. Per the germline V gene, CDR1 is MDHEN and CDR2 is SYDVKM. The trim removed 8 bases at V and 9 bases at J, leaving 8 bases unmatched. CDR3 bases: TGTGCCAGCCACTCGGGACTAGCGGGAGGTTTTGAGCAGTTCTTC. It specifies CASHSGLAGGFEQFF.

The chain employs TRBV5-6 and TRBJ2-7; tentatively, D is TRBD1 (6 bases). The V gene lost 0 bases and the J gene lost 0 bases, with 10 bases spanning the gap. CDR3 length equals 15 residues. Germline loops: CDR1 SGHDT, CDR2 YYEEEE. CDR3 nucleotide sequence: TGTGCCAGCAGCTTGGGATACAGGGACTCCTACGAGCAGTACTTC. Amino acid sequence: CASSLGYRDSYEQYF.

The gene calls are TRBV5-1 and TRBJ2-4, with D possibly being TRBD2 (6 bases). The CDR3 is made up of 17 amino acids. Trimming cost V 0 bases and J 8 bases, with 21 bases left between them. The V gene's germline CDR1 is SGHRS and CDR2 YFSETQ. CDR3 residues: CASSLGTSRGTWDIQYF. In DNA, the CDR3 is TGCGCCAGCAGCTTGGGGACTTCCCGGGGGACTTGGGACATTCAGTACTTC.

The chain links TRBV30 to TRBJ2-1; no firm D call. This CDR3 comprises 16 residues. The V and J ends lost 2 bases and 4 bases respectively, with 18 bases between them. Per germline, CDR1 GTSNPN and CDR2 SVGIG (reference sequence). CDR3 DNA sequence: TGTGCCTGGAGTCTATCCGAGAGGCCGCCTTACAATGAGCAGTTCTTC. This sequence encodes CAWSLSERPPYNEQFF. The full variable domain, with the rest looked up from reference TRBV30 and TRBJ2-1, is SQTIHQWPATLVQPVGSPLSLECTVEGTSNPNLYWYRQAAGRGLQLLFYSVGIGQISSEVPQNLSASRPQDRQFILSSKKLLLSDSGFYLCAWSLSERPPYNEQFFGPGTRLTVL.

The chain recombines TRBV2 with TRBJ1-5; D unclear. Germline lookup yields CDR1 SNHLY and CDR2 FYNNEI. This CDR3 has 14 amino acids. V lost 4 bases and J lost 1, with 8 bases in between. CDR3 sequence reads: CASSGSISNQPQHF. The DNA of the CDR3 is TGTGCCAGCAGTGGGAGCATCAGCAATCAGCCCCAGCATTTT. Based on the CDR3 plus reference TRBV2 and TRBJ1-5, the full variable domain is EPEVTQTPSHQVTQMGQEVILRCVPISNHLYFYWYRQILGQKVEFLVSFYNNEISEKSEIFDDQFSVERPDGSNFTLKIRSTKLEDSAMYFCASSGSISNQPQHFGDGTRLSIL.

The chain has TRBV28 and TRBJ2-5, with 7 bases aligning to TRBD1. The CDR3 runs 16 residues. J was trimmed by 4 bases and V by 2 bases; bases with no gene match: 10. The germline V gene encodes CDR1 MDHEN and CDR2 SYDVKM. CDR3 bases: TGTGCCAGCAGTTTAACCGGGACAGAGACAAGAGAGACCCAGTACTTC. Translated, it gives CASSLTGTETRETQYF.

The chain couples TRBV6-1 to TRBJ2-1; tentatively, D is TRBD2 (5 bases). Germline V gives CDR1 MNHNS, CDR2 SASEGT. Trimming pared 4 bases from V and 3 bases from J, leaving 13 bases between. The CDR3 covers 15 residues. CDR3 loop: CASSAGESFYNEQFF. CDR3 in DNA: TGTGCCAGCAGTGCCGGGGAATCCTTCTACAATGAGCAGTTCTTC.

This chain uses TRBV5-4 with TRBJ1-2, with 7 bases aligning to TRBD1. J was trimmed by 5 bases and V by 3 bases; bases with no gene match: 1. The CDR3 length is 12 residues. Germline V gives CDR1 SGHNT, CDR2 YYREEE (reference sequence). The CDR3: CASSSQGYGYTF. The CDR3, as DNA: TGTGCCAGCAGCTCACAGGGGTATGGCTACACCTTC.

This chain uses TRBV4-2 with TRBJ2-7; possibly TRBD1 for D (6 bases). The CDR3 covers 16 residues. The germline gives CDR1 LGHNA, CDR2 YNFKEQ. The V and J ends lost 0 bases and 3 bases respectively, with 15 bases between them. The CDR3 protein is CASSQDAGTLDYEQYF. The CDR3 DNA is TGTGCCAGCAGCCAAGATGCCGGGACACTGGACTACGAGCAGTACTTC.

This clone was seen more than once but under ten times. The rearrangement uses TRBV19 and TRBJ2-1; 8 bases line up with TRBD2. Losses at the gene ends were 3 bases for V and 4 bases for J; bases not matched to a gene: 5. This CDR3 has 15 residues. CDR1 and CDR2 from the germline V gene are LNHDA and SQIVND (reference sequence). The CDR3 bases are TGTGCCAGTAGTATCACTAGCGGAACATACAATGAGCAGTTCTTC. This gives the protein CASSITSGTYNEQFF.

The chain joins TRBV29-1 to TRBJ2-7; 8 bases are a match to TRBD1. CDR3 length: 13 residues. Germline V CDR1 and CDR2: SQVTM, ANQGSEA. J gave up 5 bases and V 5 bases, and 8 bases lay outside the gene matches. CDR3 sequence (DNA): TGCAGCGTTCGGACAGGGCAAGGGGACGAGCAGTACTTC. Translation: CSVRTGQGDEQYF.

The CDR3 protein is CASKTGFTATDTQYF. CDR3 in DNA: TGTGCCAGCAAAACGGGGTTTACCGCCACAGATACGCAGTATTTT. The chain carries TRBV27 and TRBJ2-3; tentatively, D is TRBD2 (5 bases). From germline, CDR1 is MNHEY and CDR2 SMNVEV (reference sequence). The V end lost 7 bases, the J end lost 2 bases, and 16 bases lay between the germline ends. The CDR3 loop spans 15 amino acids.

The genes are TRBV19 and TRBJ2-1; 11 bases agree with TRBD2. CDR3 length: 15 residues. Germline trimming cut 4 bases from V and 8 bases from J; bases unmatched to any gene: 7. Looked up from germline, CDR1 is LNHDA and CDR2 is SQIVND (reference sequence). Here the CDR3 DNA reads TGTGCCAGTAGTAGATCTAGCGGGAGGATCTATGAGCAGTTCTTC. The encoded protein is CASSRSSGRIYEQFF.